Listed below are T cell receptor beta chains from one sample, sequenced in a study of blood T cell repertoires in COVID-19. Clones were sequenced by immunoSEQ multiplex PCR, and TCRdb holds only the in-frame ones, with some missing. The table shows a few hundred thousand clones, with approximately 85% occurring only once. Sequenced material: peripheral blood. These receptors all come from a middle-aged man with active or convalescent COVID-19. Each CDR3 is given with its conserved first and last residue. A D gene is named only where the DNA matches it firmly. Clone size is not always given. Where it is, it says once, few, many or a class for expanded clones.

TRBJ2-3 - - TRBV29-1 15 TGCAGCGTTGGGGCGGGACGGGGACGCACAGATACGCAGTATTTT CSVGAGRGRTDTQYF
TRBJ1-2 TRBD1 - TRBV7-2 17 TGTGCCAGCAGCCCCCTCTCCGGGACAGGAGCATCTTATGGCTACACCTTC CASSPLSGTGASYGYTF
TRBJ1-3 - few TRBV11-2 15 TGTGCCAGCAGCTTAGACCCAGGGACTGGAAACACCATATATTTT CASSLDPGTGNTIYF
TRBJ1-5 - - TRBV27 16 TGTGCCAGCAGTTCGACGGACATTTATAGCAATCAGCCCCAGCATTTT CASSSTDIYSNQPQHF
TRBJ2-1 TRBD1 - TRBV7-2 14 TGTGCCAGCAGCCTTGACAGGGAAAACAATGAGCAGTTCTTC CASSLDRENNEQFF
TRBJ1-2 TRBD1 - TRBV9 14 TGTGCCAGCAGCGTATCGACAGGGAAGGACGGCTACACCTTC CASSVSTGKDGYTF
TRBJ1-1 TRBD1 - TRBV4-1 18 TGCGCCAGCAGCCAAGATAGGTTGGAGGGGGCGCGGAACACTGAAGCTTTCTTT CASSQDRLEGARNTEAFF
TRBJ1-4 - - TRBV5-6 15 TGTGCCAGCAGTCAGGGAGGGGGAACTAATGAAAAACTGTTTTTT CASSQGGGTNEKLFF
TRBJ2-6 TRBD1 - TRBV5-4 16 TGTGCCAGCAGCTCCGGGACAGGGTCTGGGGCCAACGTCCTGACTTTC CASSSGTGSGANVLTF
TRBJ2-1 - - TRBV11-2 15 TGTGCCAGCAGCTTTCTACTTGGAGGTTACAATGAGCAGTTCTTC CASSFLLGGYNEQFF
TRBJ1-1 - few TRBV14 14 TGTGCCAGCAGCCGCGGTGTCGAGGGCACTGAAGCTTTCTTT CASSRGVEGTEAFF
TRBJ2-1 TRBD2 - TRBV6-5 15 TGTGCCAGCAGCGGGACTAGCGATCCCTACCACGAGCAGTTCTTC CASSGTSDPYHEQFF
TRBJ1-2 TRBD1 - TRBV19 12 TGTGCCAGTAGGAAGGACAGGGATGGCTACACCTTC CASRKDRDGYTF
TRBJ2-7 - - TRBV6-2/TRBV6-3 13 TGTGCCAGCAGTTACTCGACACAATACGAGCAGTACTTC CASSYSTQYEQYF
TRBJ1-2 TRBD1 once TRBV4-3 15 TGCGCCAGCAGCCAAACACAGGGGCGGGCCTATGGCTACACCTTC CASSQTQGRAYGYTF
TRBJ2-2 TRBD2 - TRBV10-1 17 TGCGCCAGTCCATCCGGCGTGGCTAGCGGGAGAACCGGGGAGCTGTTTTTT CASPSGVASGRTGELFF